The 11 T cell receptor beta chains below were found in one sample sequenced in a study of blood T cell repertoires in COVID-19. Clones were sequenced by immunoSEQ multiplex PCR, and TCRdb holds only the in-frame ones, with some missing. Of roughly 300,000 clones detected, about 90% appear once; the ten largest clones hold roughly 1%. Specimen: PBMCs or T cells enriched from blood (not recorded which). The receptors originated from a woman aged 30 to 39 who had recovered from COVID-19.

This clone has a single count. V and J are TRBV4-3 and TRBJ1-2; D gene unclear. V was shortened by 0 bases and J by 6 bases, with 11 bases between the two germline ends. From germline, CDR1 is LGHNA and CDR2 YSLEER. This CDR3 contains 14 residues. The CDR3 DNA follows: TGCGCCAGCAGCCAAGATCGAGCCTACCATGGCTACACCTTC. Protein sequence: CASSQDRAYHGYTF.

The chain uses TRBV19 and TRBJ1-5; TRBD1 is a possible D gene (6 bases). With 4 bases removed from V and 2 bases from J, the gap between germline ends came to 15 bases. The CDR3 sequence is 16 residues long. Germline CDR1 is LNHDA and CDR2 is SQIVND (reference sequence). CDR3: CASSSRGARGNQPQHF. CDR3 DNA: TGTGCCAGTAGTAGCCGGGGGGCAAGGGGCAATCAGCCCCAGCATTTT.

This chain joins TRBV29-1 and TRBJ1-1; D gene unclear. V lost 4 bases and J 11 bases, leaving 14 bases between the germline ends. The CDR3 covers 11 residues. Germline lookup yields CDR1 SQVTM and CDR2 ANQGSEA. The CDR3 here is CSVVPGMVAFF. CDR3 DNA: TGCAGCGTTGTCCCAGGAATGGTGGCTTTCTTT.

The chain joins TRBV10-3 to TRBJ1-1; TRBD1 aligns across 10 bases. The CDR3 covers 14 residues. Germline V gene sequence: CDR1 ENHRY, CDR2 SYGVKD. Germline trimming cut 2 bases from V and 5 bases from J; bases unmatched to any gene: 2. CDR3 nucleotides: TGTGCCATCAGTGAGCCGGGACAGGGGACTGAAGCTTTCTTT. Translating it yields CAISEPGQGTEAFF.

V is TRBV18 and J is TRBJ1-2; 7 nucleotides align to TRBD1. Trimming at V came to 1 base and at J to 2 bases, leaving 7 bases not matched to a gene. This CDR3 comprises 16 residues. The germline V gene has CDR1 KGHSH and CDR2 LQKENI. The CDR3 region has the DNA TGTGCCAGCTCACCACTCGCCATACAGGGGAACTATGGCTACACCTTC. It is translated as CASSPLAIQGNYGYTF.

The chain recombines TRBV7-9 with TRBJ1-2; D gene uncertain. CDR1 is SEHNR and CDR2 is FQNEAQ in the germline V gene (reference sequence). Between the trimmed V and J ends, which lost 5 bases and 8 bases, there was a span of 9 bases. The CDR3 loop spans 11 amino acids. The chain's CDR3 is CASSPVWGYTF. The CDR3 region has the DNA TGTGCCAGCAGCCCAGTTTGGGGCTACACCTTC. Using reference TRBV7-9 and TRBJ1-2 for the parts outside the CDR3, the full variable domain is DTGVSQNPRHKITKRGQNVTFRCDPISEHNRLYWYRQTLGQGPEFLTYFQNEAQLEKSRLLSDRFSAERPKGSFSTLEIQRTEQGDSAMYLCASSPVWGYTFGSGTRLTVV.

The chain uses TRBV19 and TRBJ1-3, with D perhaps TRBD1 (5 bases). Germline CDR1 and CDR2: LNHDA and SQIVND (reference sequence). This CDR3 is built from 13 residues. V lost 6 bases, J lost 2 bases, and 8 bases lay in between. DNA of the CDR3: TGTGCCAGTAGCCAGGGAACTGGAAACACCATATATTTT. It specifies CASSQGTGNTIYF.

The V gene is TRBV28, the J gene TRBJ2-6, with D possibly TRBD2 on 6 matching bases. The CDR3 sequence is 15 residues long. Trimming stripped 5 bases from V and 4 bases from J, with 12 bases between. CDR1 and CDR2 (germline): MDHEN, SYDVKM. DNA of the CDR3: TGTGCCAGCAGTCCCCACGGGGGAGGGGCCAACGTCCTGACTTTC. Residues: CASSPHGGGANVLTF.

The count of this clone is one. This chain joins TRBV27 and TRBJ2-6; 9 bases agree with TRBD2. The trim removed 6 bases at V and 3 bases at J, leaving 9 bases unmatched. Germline CDR1 and CDR2: MNHEY and SMNVEV (reference sequence). This CDR3 comprises 17 residues. The CDR3, as DNA: TGTGCCAGCAGGGCGGGGGGGGCCCAAGGTGGGGCCAACGTCCTGACTTTC. Translating gives CASRAGGAQGGANVLTF.

The J gene is TRBJ1-6, the V gene TRBV7-2; TRBD1 is a possible D gene (6 bases). CDR3 size: 16 residues. V was trimmed by 6 bases and J by 6 bases, leaving 18 bases between them. Germline V gives CDR1 SGHTA, CDR2 FQGNSA. The CDR3, as DNA: TGTGCCAGCAGTCAACCGGACAGAACCCTTAATTCACCCCTCCACTTT. This gives the protein CASSQPDRTLNSPLHF.

The V call is TRBV4-1, the J call TRBJ1-4; the D is unclear. Between the trimmed V and J ends, which lost 0 bases and 3 bases, there was a span of 8 bases. In germline, CDR1 is MGHRA, CDR2 YSYEKL. The CDR3 is 15 residues long. As DNA, the CDR3 is TGCGCCAGCAGCCAAGACCCCGTAGCTAATGAAAAACTGTTTTTT. Encoded protein: CASSQDPVANEKLFF.